These 18 T cell receptor beta chains came from one sample sequenced in a study of blood T cell repertoires in COVID-19. Profiling relied on immunoSEQ multiplex PCR, and the TCRdb table lists in-frame clones only, not all of them. The sample includes around 250,000 clones, about 90% of them seen just once. The sequencing input was PBMCs or T cells enriched from blood (not recorded which). The receptors originated from a woman aged 40 to 50 who had been exposed to COVID-19.

This chain connects TRBV28 to TRBJ2-7; 7 nucleotides line up with TRBD2. The trim removed 5 bases at V and 5 bases at J, leaving 6 bases unmatched. Germline-derived CDR1 and CDR2 are MDHEN and SYDVKM. The CDR3 consists of 13 residues. The CDR3 DNA follows: TGTGCCAGCAGTCGCCTGGGAGGGGACGAGCAGTACGTC. Its protein product is CASSRLGGDEQYV.

This chain connects TRBV4-3 to TRBJ1-1; D is unclear. Trimming removed 4 bases at V and 0 bases at J, with 6 bases between. The CDR3 covers 13 residues. Germline V gene data show CDR1 as LGHNA and CDR2 as YSLEER. CDR3 in DNA: TGCGCCAGCAGCCGTCGGGTGAACACTGAAGCTTTCTTT. This sequence encodes CASSRRVNTEAFF.

The chain employs TRBV6-5 and TRBJ1-1; possible D gene TRBD1, 5 bases. This CDR3 contains 14 residues. Germline V gene sequence: CDR1 MNHEY, CDR2 SVGAGI. Trimming left V 0 bases short and J 3 bases short, with 8 bases between. Written as DNA, the CDR3 is TGTGCCAGCAGTTACTCATGGGGGGACACTGAAGCTTTCTTT. Translating gives CASSYSWGDTEAFF.

The V call is TRBV11-2, the J call TRBJ1-2; D is undetermined. Germline CDR1 is SGHAT and CDR2 is FQNNGV. Trimming took off 1 base at V and 4 bases at J, with 7 bases between the two ends. There are 13 residues in the CDR3. The CDR3 bases are TGTGCCAGCAGCTTAGTCTCCAGCTATGGCTACACCTTC. Its protein product is CASSLVSSYGYTF.

This clone was found once. V and J are TRBV19 and TRBJ1-1; 10 positions match TRBD1. Germline loops: CDR1 LNHDA, CDR2 SQIVND (reference sequence). V dropped 5 bases and J dropped 4; count of bases not matched to a gene: 1. The CDR3 is made up of 13 amino acids. CDR3 sequence: CASSRTGGTEAFF. The CDR3 bases are TGTGCCAGTAGTCGGACAGGGGGCACTGAAGCTTTCTTT.

The chain is built from TRBV11-2 and TRBJ1-6; 7 nucleotides agree with TRBD1. V lost 2 bases, J lost 3 bases, and 7 bases stayed unmatched. Germline loops: CDR1 SGHAT, CDR2 FQNNGV. The CDR3 length is 17 residues. CDR3 residues: CASSLMVGTDYNSPLHF. CDR3 DNA: TGTGCCAGCAGCTTAATGGTGGGGACAGACTATAATTCACCCCTCCACTTT. The full variable domain, its missing parts supplied by reference TRBV11-2 and TRBJ1-6, is EAGVAQSPRYKIIEKRQSVAFWCNPISGHATLYWYQQILGQGPKLLIQFQNNGVVDDSQLPKDRFSAERLKGVDSTLKIQPAKLEDSAVYLCASSLMVGTDYNSPLHFGNGTRLTVT.

The chain employs TRBV10-3 and TRBJ1-4; a possible D gene is TRBD1 (6 bases). V shed 0 bases and J shed 5 bases, with 10 bases lying between them. This CDR3 contains 15 residues. The germline V gene encodes CDR1 ENHRY and CDR2 SYGVKD. The CDR3 region has the DNA TGTGCCATCAGTGAGTCGGACAGACCCAATGAAAAACTGTTTTTT. Translation gives CAISESDRPNEKLFF.

The gene calls are TRBV3-1 (or the pseudogene TRBV3-2) and TRBJ1-1, with D tentatively TRBD1 (5 bases). Trimming pared 1 base from V and 2 bases from J, leaving 8 bases between. The germline V gene encodes CDR1 LGHDT and CDR2 YNNKEL (reference sequence). The CDR3 contains 14 residues. The CDR3 is CASSQVWGNTEAFF. CDR3 bases: TGTGCCAGCAGCCAAGTGTGGGGCAACACTGAAGCTTTCTTT.

In nucleotides, the CDR3 is TGCAGTGCTAGTGACAGGGCTAAGGGCACTGAAGCTTTCTTT. This translates into CSASDRAKGTEAFF. The chain has TRBV20-1 and TRBJ1-1; TRBD1 matches 7 bases. The CDR3 is 14 amino acids. The germline gives CDR1 DFQATT, CDR2 SNEGSKA (reference sequence). V was pared by 3 bases and J by 4 bases, with 8 bases of the junction left unmatched.

This chain joins TRBV7-9 and TRBJ1-2; a weak D match, TRBD1 (6 bases). The CDR3 is 13 residues long. Trimming cost V 1 base and J 8 bases, with 11 bases left between them. Germline V CDR1 and CDR2: SEHNR, FQNEAQ (reference sequence). The CDR3 DNA sequence: TGTGCCAGCAGCTTAGGACAGGTCGACGGCTACACCTTC. This codes for CASSLGQVDGYTF.

The chain has TRBV4-3 and TRBJ2-5; maybe TRBD2 (5 bases). V lost 0 bases, J lost 4 bases, and 15 bases lay in between. Germline CDR1 and CDR2: LGHNA and YSLEER. This CDR3 comprises 16 residues. DNA of the CDR3: TGCGCCAGCAGCCAAGAAATGGGTACGGGGAGAGAGACCCAGTACTTC. Protein sequence: CASSQEMGTGRETQYF.

The chain recombines TRBV6-4 with TRBJ2-1, with 8 bases that match TRBD2. The V segment lost 3 bases and the J segment 5 bases; nucleotides outside the gene matches: 3. The length of the CDR3 is 14 residues. Germline lookup yields CDR1 MRHNA and CDR2 SNTAGT. The CDR3 DNA sequence: TGTGCCAGCAGTGATTTAGCGGGAAACAATGAGCAGTTCTTC. Protein sequence: CASSDLAGNNEQFF.

This chain links TRBV9 with TRBJ2-1; TRBD1 matches 8 bases. The V and J ends lost 3 bases and 8 bases, in that order; junction bases with no gene match: 10. This CDR3 has 15 amino acids. The germline V gene has CDR1 SGDLS and CDR2 YYNGEE. CDR3 bases: TGTGCCAGCAGCGGATTCGAGACAGGGGATTATGAGCAGTTCTTC. Its protein is CASSGFETGDYEQFF.

The chain employs TRBV6-1 and TRBJ2-7, with 7 bases lining up with TRBD2. The CDR3 totals 13 residues. J was trimmed by 3 bases and V by 8 bases; bases with no gene match: 7. Germline V gene lookup returns CDR1 MNHNS and CDR2 SASEGT. CDR3 sequence (DNA): TGTGCCAGCGGGCCGGGGACTAACTACGAGCAGTACGTC. This sequence encodes CASGPGTNYEQYV.

The CDR3 spells CASSDPGRTGNTGELFF. The CDR3 region has the DNA TGTGCCAGCAGTGACCCCGGTCGGACAGGCAACACCGGGGAGCTGTTTTTT. The rearrangement joins TRBV6-4 to TRBJ2-2; 7 nucleotides agree with TRBD1. Trimming took 2 bases from V and 2 from J; bases not matched to a gene: 8. The CDR3 contains 17 residues. Germline-derived CDR1 and CDR2 are MRHNA and SNTAGT.

The chain combines TRBV7-9 with TRBJ2-7; no definite D call. V lost 6 bases, J lost 0 bases, and 12 bases lay in between. The CDR3 covers 14 residues. The germline gives CDR1 SEHNR, CDR2 FQNEAQ (reference sequence). Written as DNA, the CDR3 is TGTGCCAGCAGTCGCCTCGAGTCCTCCTACGAGCAGTACTTC. This codes for CASSRLESSYEQYF.

The chain combines TRBV19 with TRBJ1-5, with TRBD1 identical over 7 bases. After removal of 5 bases from V and 0 bases from J, the junction contained 10 bases not matched to a gene. This CDR3 comprises 17 residues. CDR1 LNHDA and CDR2 SQIVND come from the germline V gene (reference sequence). CDR3 bases: TGTGCCAGTAGTCCCAACCGGGACAGATATAGCAATCAGCCCCAGCATTTT. Translated, it gives CASSPNRDRYSNQPQHF.

V usage is TRBV6-6 and J usage is TRBJ2-5, with 16 bases matching TRBD2. Germline CDR1 is MNHNY and CDR2 is SVGAGI (reference sequence). Unmatched junction bases numbered 3, after V lost 5 bases and J lost 0 bases. This CDR3 comprises 17 residues. CDR3: CASSRGLAGGYQETQYF. CDR3 DNA: TGTGCCAGCAGTCGGGGACTAGCGGGGGGGTACCAAGAGACCCAGTACTTC.